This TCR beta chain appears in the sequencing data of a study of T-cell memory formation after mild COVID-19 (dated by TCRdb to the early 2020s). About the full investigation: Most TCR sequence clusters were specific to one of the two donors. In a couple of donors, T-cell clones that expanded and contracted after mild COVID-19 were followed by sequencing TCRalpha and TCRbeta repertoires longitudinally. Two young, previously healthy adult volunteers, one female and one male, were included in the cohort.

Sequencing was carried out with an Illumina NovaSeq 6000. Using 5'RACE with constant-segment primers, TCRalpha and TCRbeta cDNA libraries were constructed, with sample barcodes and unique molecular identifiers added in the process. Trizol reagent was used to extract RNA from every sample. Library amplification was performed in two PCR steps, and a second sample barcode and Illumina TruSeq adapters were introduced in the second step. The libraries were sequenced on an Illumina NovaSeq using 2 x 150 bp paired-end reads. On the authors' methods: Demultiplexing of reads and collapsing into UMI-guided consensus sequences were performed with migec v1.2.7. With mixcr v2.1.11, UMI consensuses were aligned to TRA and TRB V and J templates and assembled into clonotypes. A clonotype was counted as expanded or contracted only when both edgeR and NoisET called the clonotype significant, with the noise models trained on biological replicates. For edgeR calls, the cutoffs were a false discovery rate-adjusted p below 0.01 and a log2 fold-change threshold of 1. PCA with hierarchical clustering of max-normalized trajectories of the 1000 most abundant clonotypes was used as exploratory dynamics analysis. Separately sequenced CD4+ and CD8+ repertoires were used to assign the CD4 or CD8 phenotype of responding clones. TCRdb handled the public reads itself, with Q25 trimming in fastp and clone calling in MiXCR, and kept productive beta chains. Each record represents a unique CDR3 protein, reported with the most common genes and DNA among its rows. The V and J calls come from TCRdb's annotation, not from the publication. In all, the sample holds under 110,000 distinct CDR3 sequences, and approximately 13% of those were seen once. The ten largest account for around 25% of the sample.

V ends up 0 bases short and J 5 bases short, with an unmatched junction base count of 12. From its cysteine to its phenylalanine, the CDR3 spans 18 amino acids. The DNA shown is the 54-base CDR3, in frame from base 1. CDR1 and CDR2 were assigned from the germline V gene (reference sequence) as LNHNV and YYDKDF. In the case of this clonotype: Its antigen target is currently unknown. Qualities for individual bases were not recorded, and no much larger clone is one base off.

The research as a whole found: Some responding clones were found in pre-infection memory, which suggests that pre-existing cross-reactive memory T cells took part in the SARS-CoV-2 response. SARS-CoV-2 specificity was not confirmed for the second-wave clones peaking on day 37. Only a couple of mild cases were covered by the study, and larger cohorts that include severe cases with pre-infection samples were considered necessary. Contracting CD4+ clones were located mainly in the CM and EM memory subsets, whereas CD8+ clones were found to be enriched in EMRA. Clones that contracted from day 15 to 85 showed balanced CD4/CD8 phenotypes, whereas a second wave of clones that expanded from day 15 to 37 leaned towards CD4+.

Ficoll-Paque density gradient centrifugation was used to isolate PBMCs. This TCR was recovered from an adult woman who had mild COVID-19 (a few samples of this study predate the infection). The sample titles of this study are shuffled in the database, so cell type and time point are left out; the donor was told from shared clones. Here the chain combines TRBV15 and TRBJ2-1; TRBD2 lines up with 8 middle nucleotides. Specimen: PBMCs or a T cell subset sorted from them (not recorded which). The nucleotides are TGTGCCACCAGCAGAGATCGGGTTCGGGAGGGCCGAAACAATGAGCAGTTCTTC. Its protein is CATSRDRVREGRNNEQFF.